Listed below are T cell receptor beta chains from one sample, sequenced in a study of monozygotic twins with inflammatory bowel disease. TCRdb reprocessed the 5' RACE reads; each CDR3 protein has one entry and no DNA is given. This repertoire includes around 230,000 distinct CDR3 sequences. The sequencing sample was made of blood. The receptors were gathered from a human donor with ulcerative colitis or Crohn's disease, or a healthy co-twin of an affected twin (not recorded which). Both conserved end residues are part of each CDR3.

j_call | v_call | cdr3_aa
TRBJ2-5 | TRBV6-2/TRBV6-3 | CASRPGPAQETQYF
TRBJ2-2 | TRBV5-1 | CASSGDLFTGELFF
TRBJ1-1 | TRBV5-8 | CASSPTSGTGKENTEAFF
TRBJ1-6 | TRBV29-1 | CSVEDRGGPLHF
TRBJ1-4 | TRBV5-6 | CASSTTSFNEKLFF
TRBJ2-2 | TRBV7-2 | CASSLVGTGGTGELFF
TRBJ1-2 | TRBV11-2 | CASSAGQDYGYTF
TRBJ2-3 | TRBV5-6 | CASSLTGLTDTQYF
TRBJ2-5 | TRBV4-1 | CASSQEGRHGVTQYF
TRBJ2-7 | TRBV7-9 | CASTSSGGQQYF
TRBJ2-7 | TRBV20-1 | CSASSAGHPTYEQYF
TRBJ2-1 | TRBV11-2 | CASSFQRGRNEQFF
TRBJ2-7 | TRBV5-5 | CASSPDRATSYEQYF
TRBJ1-4 | TRBV5-1 | CASSLVPKEKLFF
TRBJ2-1 | TRBV20-1 | CSARGGNEQFF
TRBJ2-2 | TRBV6-2/TRBV6-3 | CASSYGPTNTGELFF
TRBJ2-3 | TRBV5-4 | CASSFGGNTDTQYF
TRBJ1-1 | TRBV12-3/TRBV12-4 | CASKGRENTEAFF
TRBJ1-1 | TRBV29-1 | CSVEDPPGRQAFF
TRBJ2-7 | TRBV24-1 | CATSDQRSDSEQYF
TRBJ2-3 | TRBV14 | CASSPEPGTSGATTDSQYF
TRBJ2-1 | TRBV24-1 | CATSDLSGGDYNEQFF
TRBJ1-4 | TRBV5-1 | CASSVGQGDEKLFF
TRBJ2-2 | TRBV20-1 | CSAIRQYTGELFF
TRBJ1-2 | TRBV4-2 | CASSQATSNRAVYGYTF
TRBJ1-2 | TRBV29-1 | CSVVEYYGYTF
TRBJ1-1 | TRBV4-1 | CASSQGQGIETFF
TRBJ2-7 | TRBV20-1 | CSAPRPTTDSYEQYF
TRBJ1-1 | TRBV20-1 | CSALDRKNTEAFF
TRBJ1-1 | TRBV12-3/TRBV12-4 | CASSNRVKAFF
TRBJ1-2 | TRBV12-3/TRBV12-4 | CASSLMGDYGYTF
TRBJ1-1 | TRBV12-3/TRBV12-4 | CASSLGHMNTEAFF
TRBJ2-1 | TRBV5-4 | CASSTRTSGYNEQFF
TRBJ1-4 | TRBV6-1 | CASRTGPANEKLFF
TRBJ2-7 | TRBV18 | CASSPLVGQGTYEQYF
TRBJ1-1 | TRBV6-1 | CASSRTGPANTEAFF
TRBJ2-7 | TRBV7-9 | CASSLVDRYEQYF
TRBJ2-5 | TRBV27 | CASSYWRGETQYF
TRBJ2-4 | TRBV5-4 | CASSFPDGAKNIQYF
TRBJ1-2 | TRBV6-1 | CASSEEGTGYYGYTF